Shown below are 29 T cell receptor beta chains from a single sample sequenced in a study of T cells in women clearing cervical HPV infection. The method was immunoSEQ multiplex PCR; TCRdb's version includes in-frame clones alone and lacks a portion of them. The table lists about 30,000 clones. Sequencing was performed on blood buffy coat. All receptors come from a woman between 18 and 75 years old with a cervical HPV16 infection that either progressed to CIN3+ or cleared (not recorded which).

This CDR3 is CASSLQTRFEQFF. Incomplete CDR3 DNA: TGTGCCAGCAGCCTACAGACTAGGTTTGAG. J is TRBJ2-1 and V is TRBV7-2, with D perhaps matching TRBD2 (6 bases). With the read ending 3 residues before the CDR3 end, the germline J gene is used to fill in that end. CDR3 length: 13 amino acids. The germline V and J ends were trimmed by 5 bases and 9 bases, with 14 bases remaining between them. CDR1 and CDR2 (germline): SGHTA, FQGNSA.

A word on this clone: Sequencing ends 3 residues short of the CDR3 end; the germline J gene provides the rest. The rearrangement joins TRBV5-1 to TRBJ2-2; 10 bases map to TRBD2. This CDR3 has 18 amino acids. The trim removed 3 bases at V and 0 bases at J, leaving 8 bases unmatched. Germline V gene data show CDR1 as SGHRS and CDR2 as YFSETQ. CDR3 in amino acids: CASSSGLAPRANTGELFF. The DNA read from the CDR3 is TGCGCCAGCAGCTCGGGACTAGCGCCCCGCGCGAACACCGGGGAG.

For this clone: The read halts 3 residues ahead of the CDR3 end, with the missing end drawn from the germline J gene. The J gene is TRBJ2-3, the V gene TRBV30; 8 bases are shared with TRBD1. Germline V gene sequence: CDR1 GTSNPN, CDR2 SVGIG (reference sequence). CDR3 size: 15 residues. The CDR3 is CAFRDRQGWQETQYF. Partial CDR3 DNA: TGTGCCTTCCGGGACAGGCAAGGTTGGCAAGAGACG.

Comment on this clone: The missing CDR3 end, 3 residues past where the read stops, is filled in from the germline J gene. The chain employs TRBV5-1 and TRBJ2-2, with TRBD2 identical over 7 bases. This CDR3 has 15 residues. V lost 5 bases and J lost 5; bases outside the gene matches: 9. Germline V gene lookup returns CDR1 SGHRS and CDR2 YFSETQ. This CDR3 reads CASRDGGSVTGELFF. CDR3 bases read: TGCGCCAGCAGGGACGGCGGGAGCGTTACCGGGGAG.

Details on this clone: The CDR3 end falls 3 residues outside the read, so it is completed with the germline J gene. The rearrangement joins TRBV19 to TRBJ1-2; TRBD1 matches 11 bases. This CDR3 contains 14 residues. CDR1 is LNHDA and CDR2 is SQIVND in the germline V gene (reference sequence). The part of the CDR3 DNA that was read is TGTGCCAGTAGTTGGGGACAGGGGGTCAACGAC. Its translation: CASSWGQGVND. The entire CDR3 is CASSWGQGVNDYTF.

Remarks on this clone: The read falls 3 residues short of the CDR3 end, and the missing part is taken from the germline J gene. The gene calls are TRBV5-1 and TRBJ2-7, with 14 bases lining up with TRBD2. CDR1 SGHRS and CDR2 YFSETQ come from the germline V gene. V dropped 4 bases and J dropped 2; count of bases not matched to a gene: 2. This CDR3 region has 15 residues. The CDR3 spells CASSQTSGRAYEQYF. CDR3 DNA (partial): TGCGCCAGCAGCCAGACTAGCGGGAGGGCCTACGAG.

In the case of this clone: At one end, the junction sequence differs from germline, possibly due to a read error. The CDR3 extends 3 residues past the end of the read, so its final part is completed from the germline J gene. V is TRBV7-9 and J is TRBJ2-7, with a tentative D call TRBD1 (5 bases). This CDR3 comprises 12 residues. Germline V gives CDR1 SEHNR, CDR2 FQNEAQ (reference sequence). CDR3 sequence reads: CSRSLTAYEQYF. CDR3 bases read: TGTTCCAGGAGCTTGACAGCCTACGAG.

About this clone: The CDR3 is cut off 3 residues early in the read; its end comes from the germline J gene. This chain uses TRBV2 with TRBJ1-1; D remains ambiguous. The germline CDR1 and CDR2 sequences are SNHLY and FYNNEI. This CDR3 has 12 residues. This CDR3 reads CASSDPNTKAFF. Partial CDR3 DNA: TGTGCCAGCAGTGATCCAAACACAAAA.

Concerning this clone: The read terminates 3 residues before the CDR3 end, so the remaining end is supplied by the germline J gene. The chain combines TRBV30 with TRBJ1-5, with D possibly matching TRBD1 (6 bases). V lost 0 bases to trimming and J lost 6 bases, with 12 bases between them. Germline-derived CDR1 and CDR2 are GTSNPN and SVGIG (reference sequence). This CDR3 region has 14 residues. CDR3 sequence: CAWSVNRGGQPQHF. The sequenced part of the CDR3 DNA is TGTGCCTGGAGTGTAAACCGAGGGGGTCAGCCC. The entire variable domain, with the rest obtained from reference TRBV30 and TRBJ1-5, is as follows: SQTIHQWPATLVQPVGSPLSLECTVEGTSNPNLYWYRQAAGRGLQLLFYSVGIGQISSEVPQNLSASRPQDRQFILSSKKLLLSDSGFYLCAWSVNRGGQPQHFGDGTRLSIL.

Concerning this clone itself: The read halts 3 residues ahead of the CDR3 end, with the missing end drawn from the germline J gene. V gene TRBV20-1 combines with J gene TRBJ2-5; D perhaps matches TRBD1 (5 bases). CDR3 length: 15 amino acids. CDR1 and CDR2 (germline): DFQATT, SNEGSKA (reference sequence). The V end lost 0 bases, the J end lost 4 bases, and 15 bases lay between the germline ends. The DNA read from the CDR3 is TGCAGTGCTAGAGATCCCCAGGGTGTGGGAGAGACC. The encoded protein is CSARDPQGVGET. The complete CDR3 reads CSARDPQGVGETQYF.

Of note for this clone: With the read ending 3 residues before the CDR3 end, the germline J gene is used to fill in that end. V gene TRBV28 combines with J gene TRBJ2-3; 7 bases are shared with TRBD1. The CDR3 has 15 amino acids. Germline lookup yields CDR1 MDHEN and CDR2 SYDVKM. After removal of 5 bases from V and 2 bases from J, the junction contained 7 bases not matched to a gene. CDR3 sequence reads: CASSPPGQITDTQYF. The CDR3 bases that were read are TGTGCCAGCAGTCCCCCGGGACAGATCACAGATACG. The complete variable domain, with remaining parts taken from reference TRBV28 and TRBJ2-3, reads DVKVTQSSRYLVKRTGEKVFLECVQDMDHENMFWYRQDPGLGLRLIYFSYDVKMKEKGDIPEGYSVSREKKERFSLILESASTNQTSMYLCASSPPGQITDTQYFGPGTRLTVL.

Comment on this clone: The CDR3 end lies 3 residues beyond the end of the read and is filled in from the germline J gene. The V call is TRBV5-1, the J call TRBJ2-1; TRBD2 aligns across 11 bases. The trim removed 6 bases at V and 5 bases at J, leaving 7 bases unmatched. CDR1 and CDR2 (germline): SGHRS, YFSETQ. The CDR3 has 15 amino acids. Incomplete CDR3 DNA: TGCGCCAGCACAAACGGGACTAGCGGTAACAATGAG. This sequence encodes CASTNGTSGNNE. The whole CDR3 protein reads CASTNGTSGNNEQFF.

Note on this clone: The read ends 3 residues early relative to the CDR3; the germline J gene fills the gap. This chain uses TRBV19 with TRBJ1-2; 9 bases fit TRBD1. The CDR3 extends over 16 amino acids. CDR1 is LNHDA, CDR2 SQIVND, per germline (reference sequence). The covered CDR3 bases are TGTGCCAGTAGTATAGGGACAGGGGCGGCCTACAATGAC. It translates to CASSIGTGAAYND. The full CDR3 is CASSIGTGAAYNDYTF.

Notes on this clone: The read comes to an end 3 residues before the CDR3 does, leaving the germline J gene to fill in the end. This chain uses TRBV30 with TRBJ2-1, with TRBD1 matching over 8 bases. Trimming at V came to 2 bases and at J to 2 bases, leaving 5 bases not matched to a gene. The CDR3 has 15 amino acids. The germline V gene has CDR1 GTSNPN and CDR2 SVGIG (reference sequence). CDR3 DNA (partial): TGTGCCTGGAGTTTCGGACAGGGAGCCTACAATGAG. This encodes CAWSFGQGAYNE. From start to end, the CDR3 is CAWSFGQGAYNEQFF.

As for this clone: The sequence runs out 3 residues before the end of the CDR3; the remainder is reconstructed from the germline J gene. This rearrangement joins TRBV19 to TRBJ2-5, with 8 nucleotides matching TRBD1. Per the germline V gene, CDR1 is LNHDA and CDR2 is SQIVND (reference sequence). V trimming: 6 bases; J trimming: 5 bases; junction bases outside the gene matches: 14. The CDR3 sequence is 16 residues long. CDR3 DNA, as far as it was read: TGTGCCAGTAGCGCGGGACAGGTGGGATGGTCTGAGACC. Translated: CASSAGQVGWSET. The complete CDR3 protein is CASSAGQVGWSETQYF.

A remark on this clone: The CDR3 goes on 3 residues after the read ends, and that part is filled in from the germline J gene. This chain links TRBV14 with TRBJ2-2; the D call may be TRBD1 or TRBD2 (7 bases each). This CDR3 spans 16 amino acids. Germline CDR1 is SGHDN and CDR2 is FVKESK. CDR3 in amino acids: CASSQDRRQGGEKLFF. CDR3 DNA, as far as it was read: TGTGCCAGCAGCCAAGATCGGAGACAGGGAGGGGAAAAG.

Concerning this clone itself: The read ends 3 residues before the CDR3 terminus; that terminus is restored from the germline J gene. The chain links TRBV18 to TRBJ2-1, with 8 positions matching TRBD1. After removal of 2 bases from V and 8 bases from J, the junction contained 5 bases not matched to a gene. This CDR3 has 14 residues. The germline V gene encodes CDR1 KGHSH and CDR2 LQKENI. CDR3 DNA, as far as it was read: TGTGCCAGCTCACCAGAGACAGGGGACGATGAG. Protein sequence: CASSPETGDDE. The full CDR3 sequence reads CASSPETGDDEQFF.

The covered CDR3 bases are TGTGCCAGCAGCCCCTTCCAGTCTCCCTACGAG. It specifies CASSPFQSPYE. The complete CDR3 protein is CASSPFQSPYEQYF. The rearrangement links TRBV7-8 to TRBJ2-7; no definite D call. The sequence runs out 3 residues before the end of the CDR3; the remainder is reconstructed from the germline J gene. The CDR3 spans 14 residues. Germline V lookup: CDR1 SGHVS, CDR2 FQNEAQ. V lost 5 bases to trimming and J lost 2 bases, with 13 bases between them.

To note about this clone: The read terminates 3 residues before the CDR3 end, so the remaining end is supplied by the germline J gene. This sequence joins TRBV7-8 and TRBJ2-1; 7 nucleotides agree with TRBD2. The length of the CDR3 is 13 residues. After removal of 9 bases from V and 1 base from J, the junction contained 3 bases not matched to a gene. CDR1 is SGHVS and CDR2 is FQNEAQ in the germline V gene. This chain's CDR3 is CASGGSSYNEQFF. The CDR3 bases that were read are TGTGCCAGTGGCGGGAGTTCCTACAATGAG.

Worth noting for this clone: The read gets to within 3 residues of the CDR3 end, and the germline J gene fills in the rest. The gene calls are TRBV5-1 and TRBJ2-2; TRBD2 agrees at 14 bases. V lost 3 bases to trimming and J lost 5 bases; unmatched junction nucleotides: 9. The CDR3 is made up of 18 amino acids. Germline-derived CDR1 and CDR2 are SGHRS and YFSETQ. The CDR3 bases that were read are TGCGCCAGCAGCTATAGCGGGACTAGCGGGAGTGGGACCGGGGAG. Translated: CASSYSGTSGSGTGE. The complete CDR3 protein is CASSYSGTSGSGTGELFF.

For this clone: The read ends 3 residues shy of where the CDR3 ends; the end is completed using the germline J gene. V gene TRBV7-9 combines with J gene TRBJ2-3; D is perhaps TRBD2 (5 bases). This CDR3 has 14 residues. Germline V CDR1 and CDR2: SEHNR, FQNEAQ (reference sequence). V was shortened by 5 bases and J by 2 bases, with 11 bases between the two germline ends. Here the CDR3 reads CASSPSGNTDTQYF. The CDR3 DNA, read in part, is TGTGCCAGCAGCCCAAGCGGAAACACAGATACG.

Worth noting for this clone: The read ends 3 residues before the CDR3 terminus; that terminus is restored from the germline J gene. The gene calls are TRBV16 and TRBJ2-7; tentatively, D is TRBD1 (5 bases). The germline gives CDR1 KGHSY, CDR2 FQNENV. V was trimmed by 0 bases and J by 2 bases, leaving 5 bases between them. The CDR3 spans 13 residues. CDR3 region: CASSQSTAYEQYF. Partial CDR3 DNA: TGTGCCAGCAGCCAATCGACAGCCTACGAG.

With regard to this clone: The missing CDR3 end, 3 residues past where the read stops, is filled in from the germline J gene. V is TRBV20-1 and J is TRBJ2-1, with no clear D. Germline-derived CDR1 and CDR2 are DFQATT and SNEGSKA (reference sequence). Trimming removed 1 base at V and 5 bases at J, with 6 bases between. The CDR3 has 12 amino acids. The CDR3 sequence is CSARGLHNEQFF. The CDR3 DNA, read in part, is TGCAGTGCTAGAGGACTCCACAATGAG.

In the case of this clone: The CDR3 is cut off 3 residues early in the read; its end comes from the germline J gene. The chain is built from TRBV20-1 and TRBJ2-1, with TRBD2 matching 8 bases. The CDR3 sequence is 14 residues long. Germline V gene sequence: CDR1 DFQATT, CDR2 SNEGSKA (reference sequence). After removal of 6 bases from V and 7 bases from J, the junction contained 11 bases not matched to a gene. The CDR3 bases that were read are TGCAGTGCCATTAGCGGGAAGCAGCGAAATGAG. Protein product: CSAISGKQRNE. The complete CDR3 sequence is CSAISGKQRNEQFF.

In regard to this clone: The CDR3 end lies 3 residues beyond the end of the read and is filled in from the germline J gene. The genes are TRBV5-4 and TRBJ2-3, with D maybe TRBD2 (6 bases). This CDR3 region has 16 residues. Germline assignment: CDR1 SGHNT and CDR2 YYREEE (reference sequence). Trimming left V 0 bases short and J 0 bases short, with 11 bases between. CDR3: CASSLEPAGSTDTQYF. The part of the CDR3 DNA that was read is TGTGCCAGCAGCTTGGAACCTGCGGGAAGCACAGATACG. The full variable domain, with the rest looked up from reference TRBV5-4 and TRBJ2-3, is ETGVTQSPTHLIKTRGQQVTLRCSSQSGHNTVSWYQQALGQGPQFIFQYYREEENGRGNFPPRFSGLQFPNYSSELNVNALELDDSALYLCASSLEPAGSTDTQYFGPGTRLTVL.

On this clone itself: The read terminates 3 residues before the CDR3 end, so the remaining end is supplied by the germline J gene. The rearrangement links TRBV28 to TRBJ1-4; 8 bases agree with TRBD1. The CDR3 spans 14 residues. Germline loops: CDR1 MDHEN, CDR2 SYDVKM. With 7 bases clipped from V and 4 bases from J, the junction kept 5 bases outside the gene matches. The covered CDR3 bases are TGTGCCAGCAACAACAGGGGGGTTAATGAAAAA. It yields the protein CASNNRGVNEK. The entire CDR3 sequence reads CASNNRGVNEKLFF. The full variable domain, rest sourced from reference TRBV28 and TRBJ1-4, is DVKVTQSSRYLVKRTGEKVFLECVQDMDHENMFWYRQDPGLGLRLIYFSYDVKMKEKGDIPEGYSVSREKKERFSLILESASTNQTSMYLCASNNRGVNEKLFFGSGTQLSVL.

Turning to this clone: The missing CDR3 end, 3 residues past where the read stops, is filled in from the germline J gene. The V and J genes are TRBV7-8 and TRBJ2-2; 7 bases fit TRBD1. Germline CDR1 is SGHVS and CDR2 is FQNEAQ. The CDR3 sequence is 17 residues long. J lost 3 bases, V lost 1 base, and 8 bases had no gene match. The covered CDR3 bases are TGTGCCAGCAGCTTAGGGGGACAGCTCTCGTACACCGGGGAG. Translating it yields CASSLGGQLSYTGE. The CDR3, in full, reads CASSLGGQLSYTGELFF.

Turning to this clone: The read halts 3 residues ahead of the CDR3 end, with the missing end drawn from the germline J gene. This rearrangement joins TRBV19 to TRBJ2-5, with D perhaps matching TRBD1 (6 bases). V was clipped by 5 bases and J by 5 bases, with 12 bases between them. This CDR3 comprises 13 residues. Germline lookup yields CDR1 LNHDA and CDR2 SQIVND (reference sequence). The sequenced CDR3 bases are TGTGCCAGTAGTCCTCAGGGGCGGGAGACC. Amino acids: CASSPQGRET. The CDR3 in full is CASSPQGRETQYF.

The DNA read from the CDR3 is TGTGCCAGCAGTGAAAGGGGCAGGGGTCCCGACGGC. As protein: CASSERGRGPDG. From start to end, the CDR3 is CASSERGRGPDGYTF. The rearrangement links TRBV2 to TRBJ1-2, with D perhaps TRBD1 (6 bases). With the read ending 3 residues before the CDR3 end, the germline J gene is used to fill in that end. The CDR3 loop spans 15 amino acids. Germline-derived CDR1 and CDR2 are SNHLY and FYNNEI.